This TCR beta chain emerged from a study of T cell responses to AZD1222 COVID-19 vaccine. Comment on this clone: Its cognate antigen is unknown.

Study-level findings and limits: Reportedly, nearly half of unique spike TCRs recognized epitopes outside B.1.351/B.1.1.7 mutations. Researchers report vaccine-associated CD4 TCRs spanning spike, with dominance at 160-218 and 743-854. It should be noted that donors were predominantly white British and more often female, and clonal diversity was possibly underestimated.

CDR3 length: 15 residues. The germline V gene has CDR1 SGHTA and CDR2 FQGNSA. The J segment lost 4 bases and the V segment lost 4 bases, leaving 3 bases of the junction unmatched. The repertoire was sequenced with immunoSEQ multiplex PCR; TCRdb's copy has only in-frame clones and lacks some. The table has 100,000 to 150,000 clones, around 87% seen once; the top ten hold 8% to 13%. V and J are TRBV7-2 and TRBJ2-7; 14 bases match TRBD2. This TCR was recovered from an adult in good health. The starting material was peripheral blood, obtained on day 0 of AZD1222 vaccination. The CDR3 DNA sequence: TGTGCCAGCAGCTCTCGGACTAGCGGGGGGTACGAGCAGTACTTC. It encodes CASSSRTSGGYEQYF.